The clone carrying this TCR beta chain was seen only a few times. Its antigen remains unidentified. TCRdb reprocessed the reads via MiXCR and lists one record per CDR3 protein. This sample carries approximately 120,000 distinct CDR3 sequences, around 30% of them seen once, and the ten largest clones take approximately 50%. This sample stems from a study of T cell repertoires in cytomegalovirus infection. Overall study: An indication of both CMV infection and matching HLA type came from public TCR beta signatures.

Whole-study findings and limits: Individuals carrying CMV plus the relevant HLA were identified by cumulative frequency of public TCR beta families. In two of eight donors, the top clonotype was HLA-C-restricted CMV-specific.

V was cut by 4 bases and J by 8 bases, with 14 bases left in between. The CDR3 loop spans 14 amino acids. The material was CD8+ T cells from cultured PBMCs, obtained from culture after CMV antigen stimulation. The source is a human donor in good health (CMV status not recorded). Some clones in this sample may be carry-over from other donors' samples. This chain links TRBV12-3 or TRBV12-4 with TRBJ1-4; D is unresolved. CDR3 loop: CASSSEIGQEKLFF. CDR3 bases: TGTGCCAGCAGTTCGGAGATAGGGCAGGAAAAACTGTTTTTT.